Following are 27 T cell receptor beta chains from one sample sequenced in a study of memory CD4+ T cells and cytomegalovirus serostatus. Single viable CD3+CD4+CD8-CD45RO+ cells were sorted as the memory CD4+ T cells. Using immunoSEQ multiplex PCR, the repertoire was profiled, and TCRdb retains in-frame clones only, with some absent. Among 45,000 to 70,000 clones listed, approximately 81% were seen once. Sequenced: memory CD4+ T cells from blood. The source is an adult in good health and CMV-seronegative. Some clones in this sample may be carry-over from other donors' samples.

The chain has TRBV14 and TRBJ1-6; D possibly corresponds to TRBD1 (5 bases). CDR3 length: 13 residues. Trimming shortened V by 8 bases and J by 10 bases, and 15 bases separated the two germline ends. Germline lookup yields CDR1 SGHDN and CDR2 FVKESK. CDR3 amino acids: CASSVQQVSPLHF. For the CDR3, the DNA is TGTGCCAGCTCAGTCCAACAGGTCTCACCCCTCCACTTT.

V usage is TRBV4-3 and J usage is TRBJ2-1; 9 bases fit TRBD2. Germline V gene sequence: CDR1 LGHNA, CDR2 YSLEER. V gave up 4 bases and J gave up 0 bases; unmatched junction bases: 10. There are 18 residues in the CDR3. In DNA form, the CDR3 reads TGCGCCAGCAGCCGCCCTGCGGCGCGGGAGGGCTCCTACAATGAGCAGTTCTTC. It translates to CASSRPAAREGSYNEQFF.

The V gene is TRBV6-1, the J gene TRBJ2-1; 14 nucleotides agree with TRBD2. The CDR3 length is 15 residues. The germline V gene encodes CDR1 MNHNS and CDR2 SASEGT. Trimming took 5 bases from V and 9 from J; bases not matched to a gene: 6. CDR3 nucleotide sequence: TGTGCCAGCAGTTTTACCGGGACTAGCGGGAGTGAGCAGTTCTTC. Translation: CASSFTGTSGSEQFF.

The J gene is TRBJ2-1, the V gene TRBV6-1; the D gene is possibly TRBD2 (6 bases). Trimming pared 1 base from V and 10 bases from J, leaving 11 bases between. The CDR3 has 13 amino acids. Per the germline V gene, CDR1 is MNHNS and CDR2 is SASEGT. CDR3 sequence (DNA): TGTGCCAGCAGTGAAGTTCCAGGGAGGGAGCAGTTCTTC. Translation: CASSEVPGREQFF.

The CDR3 reads CASSLTGSNEKLFF. In DNA, the CDR3 is TGTGCCAGCTCACTGACAGGGTCAAATGAAAAACTGTTTTTT. The chain joins TRBV18 to TRBJ1-4, with 7 nucleotides matching TRBD1. V shed 4 bases, J shed 5 bases, and the junction held 4 bases outside the gene matches. CDR3 length equals 14 residues. Germline V lookup: CDR1 KGHSH, CDR2 LQKENI.

The chain combines TRBV6-6 with TRBJ1-1, with 10 nucleotides matching TRBD1. CDR3 length: 12 amino acids. Trimming took 11 bases from V and 4 from J; bases not matched to a gene: 4. The germline CDR1 and CDR2 sequences are MNHNY and SVGAGI (reference sequence). CDR3 bases: TGTGCCGGGCGACAGGGGGCCACTGAAGCTTTCTTT. Amino acids: CAGRQGATEAFF.

The chain combines TRBV7-2 with TRBJ2-1, with TRBD2 as a possible D gene (6 bases). The V gene lost 1 base and the J gene lost 6 bases, with 16 bases spanning the gap. The CDR3 loop spans 16 amino acids. Germline V gene data show CDR1 as SGHTA and CDR2 as FQGNSA. CDR3 coding DNA: TGTGCCAGCAGCTTAGAGTCGACTAGGAGTGGCAATGAGCAGTTCTTC. Protein: CASSLESTRSGNEQFF. Together with reference TRBV7-2 and TRBJ2-1, the CDR3 gives the full variable domain: GAGVSQSPSNKVTEKGKDVELRCDPISGHTALYWYRQSLGQGLEFLIYFQGNSAPDKSGLPSDRFSAERTGGSVSTLTIQRTQQEDSAVYLCASSLESTRSGNEQFFGPGTRLTVL.

The chain is built from TRBV5-6 and TRBJ1-1, with 9 bases matching TRBD1. The CDR3 has 13 residues. CDR1 SGHDT and CDR2 YYEEEE come from the germline V gene. V gave up 4 bases and J gave up 4 bases; unmatched junction bases: 2. CDR3 region: CASSRQGGTEAFF. CDR3 nucleotides: TGTGCCAGCAGCCGACAGGGGGGCACTGAAGCTTTCTTT.

The genes are TRBV5-1 and TRBJ2-5; D might be TRBD2 (7 bases). The length of the CDR3 is 18 residues. Germline V CDR1 and CDR2: SGHRS, YFSETQ. The V gene lost 1 base and the J gene lost 1 base, with 20 bases spanning the gap. CDR3 nucleotide sequence: TGCGCCAGCAGCTTGCGGCCTCCCGGGGGGCGCTTCCAAGAGACCCAGTACTTC. Translated: CASSLRPPGGRFQETQYF.

CDR3 DNA: TGTGCCAGCAACCGAGGGGAGAGTGGCTACACCTTC. This codes for CASNRGESGYTF. The chain is built from TRBV2 and TRBJ1-2; perhaps TRBD1 as D (5 bases). There are 12 residues in the CDR3. V lost 7 bases and J lost 7, with 13 bases in between. Germline V CDR1 and CDR2: SNHLY, FYNNEI.

The chain has TRBV29-1 and TRBJ2-7; D might be TRBD1 (6 bases). Deletions cut 4 bases from V and 1 base from J, with 8 bases between. Germline CDR1 and CDR2: SQVTM and ANQGSEA. The CDR3 runs to 12 residues. CDR3 loop: CSVVGGSYEQYF. The CDR3, as DNA: TGCAGCGTTGTAGGGGGTTCCTACGAGCAGTACTTC.

The rearrangement uses TRBV18 and TRBJ2-3, with D perhaps assigned TRBD1 or TRBD2 (5 bases each). The V and J ends lost 7 bases and 6 bases respectively, with 14 bases between them. CDR1 and CDR2 from the germline V gene are KGHSH and LQKENI. This CDR3 is built from 13 residues. CDR3 residues: CASLEGMEDTQYF. CDR3 nucleotide sequence: TGTGCCAGCTTAGAGGGGATGGAGGATACGCAGTATTTT.

This sequence joins TRBV21-1 and TRBJ2-6; TRBD1 is the table's D call, not checked against the DNA. TRBV21-1 is shown as a pseudogene. The CDR3 totals 17 residues. CDR3 in amino acids: CASRVMRQGAGANVLTF. CDR3 in DNA: TGTGCCAGCAGGGTTATGAGACAGGGGGCTGGGGCCAACGTCCTGACTTTC.

This rearrangement joins TRBV6-5 to TRBJ1-2; TRBD1 agrees at 10 bases. Trimming took 6 bases from V and 8 from J; bases not matched to a gene: 6. The CDR3 runs 13 residues. Germline lookup yields CDR1 MNHEY and CDR2 SVGAGI. The CDR3 reads CASRGDRGLGYTF. The CDR3 DNA sequence: TGTGCCAGCAGGGGGGACAGGGGTTTGGGCTACACCTTC.

This clone occurred a few times. V is TRBV27 and J is TRBJ2-5; TRBD2 aligns across 15 bases. CDR3 length: 16 amino acids. With 5 bases clipped from V and 6 bases from J, the junction kept 7 bases outside the gene matches. CDR1 and CDR2 (germline): MNHEY, SMNVEV (reference sequence). The CDR3 nucleotides are TGTGCCAGCAGTCCCTGGACTAGCGGGAGGGTCCAGACCCAGTACTTC. Amino acid sequence: CASSPWTSGRVQTQYF.

The chain combines TRBV28 with TRBJ2-2, with 10 bases identical to TRBD2. The CDR3 totals 12 residues. Germline CDR1 reads MDHEN; CDR2 reads SYDVKM. The CDR3 nucleotides read TGTGGGGCTAGCGGGAGTACCGGGGAGCTGTTTTTT. Its protein product is CGASGSTGELFF.

This chain uses TRBV15 with TRBJ2-5, with TRBD2 as a possible D gene (7 bases). Germline CDR1 and CDR2: LNHNV and YYDKDF (reference sequence). Trimming removed 5 bases at V and 5 bases at J, with 15 bases between. The CDR3 extends over 14 amino acids. The CDR3 coding sequence is TGTGCCACCAGCGTCGCGGGGGCTCGGGAGACCCAGTACTTC. Its protein is CATSVAGARETQYF.

V is TRBV7-8 and J is TRBJ2-1; D may be TRBD1 (5 bases). CDR1 is SGHVS, CDR2 FQNEAQ, per germline. The length of the CDR3 is 15 residues. V gave up 2 bases and J gave up 6 bases, with 14 bases separating them. CDR3 residues: CASSLREGEGNEQFF. In nucleotides, the CDR3 is TGTGCCAGCAGCTTAAGAGAAGGGGAAGGCAATGAGCAGTTCTTC.

V usage is TRBV6-6 and J usage is TRBJ2-5; 7 bases agree with TRBD1. Germline CDR1 MNHNY, CDR2 SVGAGI (reference sequence). Trimming cost V 3 bases and J 4 bases; bases outside gene matches: 5. The CDR3 has 14 amino acids. CDR3 residues: CASSYMAGGETQYF. CDR3 nucleotides: TGTGCCAGCAGTTATATGGCAGGGGGAGAGACCCAGTACTTC.

A few counts support this clone. The gene calls are TRBV2 and TRBJ1-6; unclear D gene. The V end was cut by 5 bases, the J end by 2 bases, with 10 bases between. This CDR3 has 15 amino acids. Germline V gives CDR1 SNHLY, CDR2 FYNNEI. The CDR3 here is CASSLSRPYNSPLHF. In DNA, the CDR3 is TGTGCCAGCAGTTTAAGTCGACCCTATAATTCACCCCTCCACTTT. Full variable domain (remainder filled in from reference TRBV2 and TRBJ1-6): EPEVTQTPSHQVTQMGQEVILRCVPISNHLYFYWYRQILGQKVEFLVSFYNNEISEKSEIFDDQFSVERPDGSNFTLKIRSTKLEDSAMYFCASSLSRPYNSPLHFGNGTRLTVT.

The rearrangement joins TRBV20-1 to TRBJ1-4; no clear D gene. V was pared by 6 bases and J by 10 bases, with 9 bases between. Germline loops: CDR1 DFQATT, CDR2 SNEGSKA (reference sequence). CDR3 length equals 10 residues. The CDR3 region is CSAGFGKLFF. The CDR3, as DNA: TGCAGTGCGGGATTTGGAAAACTGTTTTTT.

The genes are TRBV5-5 and TRBJ2-7; TRBD2 matches at 11 bases. Germline V lookup: CDR1 SGHKS, CDR2 YYEKEE (reference sequence). This CDR3 comprises 18 residues. Losses at the gene ends were 7 bases for V and 4 bases for J; bases not matched to a gene: 19. The CDR3 is CASPPGGGTSGGEYEQYF. CDR3 nucleotides: TGTGCCAGCCCCCCGGGCGGGGGGACTAGCGGAGGAGAATACGAGCAGTACTTC. Using reference TRBV5-5 and TRBJ2-7 for the parts outside the CDR3, the full variable domain is DAGVTQSPTHLIKTRGQQVTLRCSPISGHKSVSWYQQVLGQGPQFIFQYYEKEERGRGNFPDRFSARQFPNYSSELNVNALLLGDSALYLCASPPGGGTSGGEYEQYFGPGTRLTVT.

The genes are TRBV27 and TRBJ1-5; D uncertain. The germline V gene has CDR1 MNHEY and CDR2 SMNVEV (reference sequence). This CDR3 region has 11 residues. Trimming pared 5 bases from V and 3 bases from J, leaving 2 bases between. The CDR3 sequence: CASSINQPQHF. CDR3 bases: TGTGCCAGCAGTATCAATCAGCCCCAGCATTTT.

This clone was observed a few times. The genes are TRBV19 and TRBJ2-1; 10 bases are shared with TRBD2. J lost 4 bases, V lost 6 bases, and 12 bases had no gene match. Germline lookup yields CDR1 LNHDA and CDR2 SQIVND (reference sequence). The CDR3 covers 17 residues. The CDR3 region has the DNA TGTGCCAGTAGGCGGGAATCGAGTAGCGGGAGGTACAATGAGCAGTTCTTC. Amino acids: CASRRESSSGRYNEQFF.

This chain uses TRBV5-1 with TRBJ2-5, with D unresolved. Germline CDR1 SGHRS, CDR2 YFSETQ. V lost 3 bases and J 5 bases, leaving 14 bases between the germline ends. The CDR3 spans 14 residues. The DNA for the CDR3 is TGCGCCAGCAGCTCGGAAGGTGGTCGGGAGACCCAGTACTTC. It specifies CASSSEGGRETQYF.

The chain uses TRBV27 and TRBJ2-5; 12 bases align to TRBD1. Germline V gene data show CDR1 as MNHEY and CDR2 as SMNVEV (reference sequence). Trimming removed 6 bases from V and 6 bases from J; junction bases left unmatched: 11. CDR3 size: 16 residues. The CDR3 is CASSRDGTGGRKTQYF. CDR3 DNA sequence: TGTGCCAGCAGCCGGGATGGGACAGGGGGCAGGAAGACCCAGTACTTC.

The V call is TRBV11-2, the J call TRBJ2-7; maybe TRBD2 (7 bases). The germline V and J ends were trimmed by 4 bases and 2 bases, with 15 bases remaining between them. The CDR3 is 15 amino acids. The germline V gene has CDR1 SGHAT and CDR2 FQNNGV. For the CDR3, the DNA is TGTGCCAGCAGCTCTCGGGAGGCAGGGGCCTACGAGCAGTACTTC. Its translation is CASSSREAGAYEQYF.